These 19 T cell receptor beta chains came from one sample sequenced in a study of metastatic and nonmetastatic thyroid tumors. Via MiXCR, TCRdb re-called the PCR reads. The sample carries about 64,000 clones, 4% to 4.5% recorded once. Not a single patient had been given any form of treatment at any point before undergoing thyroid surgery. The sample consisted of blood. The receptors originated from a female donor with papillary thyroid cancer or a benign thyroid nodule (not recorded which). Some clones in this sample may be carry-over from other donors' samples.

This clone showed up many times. CDR3 in amino acids: CASSNLGPGAETQYF. The CDR3 coding sequence is TGTGCCAGTAGTAACCTCGGCCCGGGGGCGGAGACCCAGTACTTC. V is TRBV19 and J is TRBJ2-5; the D gene could be TRBD1 or TRBD2 (6 bases each). The CDR3 is 15 residues long. The germline gives CDR1 LNHDA, CDR2 SQIVND (reference sequence). Trimming shortened V by 4 bases and J by 5 bases, and 17 bases separated the two germline ends.

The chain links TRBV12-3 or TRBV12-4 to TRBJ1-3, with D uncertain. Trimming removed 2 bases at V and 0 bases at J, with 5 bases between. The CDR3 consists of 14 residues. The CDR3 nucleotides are TGTGCCAGCAGTTTATTGGACTCTGGAAACACCATATATTTT. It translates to CASSLLDSGNTIYF.

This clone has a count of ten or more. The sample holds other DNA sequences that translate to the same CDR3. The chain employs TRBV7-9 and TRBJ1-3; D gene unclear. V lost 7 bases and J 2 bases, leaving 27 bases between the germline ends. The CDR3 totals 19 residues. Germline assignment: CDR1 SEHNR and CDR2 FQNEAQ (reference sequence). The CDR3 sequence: CASTRRVVGLLSPGNTIYF. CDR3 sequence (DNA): TGTGCCAGCACCCGGAGGGTCGTAGGTCTTTTGTCCCCTGGAAACACCATATATTTT. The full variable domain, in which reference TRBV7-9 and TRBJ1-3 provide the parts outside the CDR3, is DTGVSQNPRHKITKRGQNVTFRCDPISEHNRLYWYRQTLGQGPEFLTYFQNEAQLEKSRLLSDRFSAERPKGSFSTLEIQRTEQGDSAMYLCASTRRVVGLLSPGNTIYFGEGSWLTVV.

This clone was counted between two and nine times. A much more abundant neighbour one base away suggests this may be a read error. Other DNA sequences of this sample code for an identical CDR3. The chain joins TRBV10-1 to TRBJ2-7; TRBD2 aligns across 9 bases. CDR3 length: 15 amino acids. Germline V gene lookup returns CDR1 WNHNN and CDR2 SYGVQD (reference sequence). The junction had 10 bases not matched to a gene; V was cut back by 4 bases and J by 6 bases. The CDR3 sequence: CASSAGASGTLEQYF. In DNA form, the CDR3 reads TGCGCCAGCAGTGCTGGTGCTAGCGGGACCCTCGAGCAGTACTTC.

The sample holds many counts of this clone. The CDR3, as DNA: TGCGCCAGCAGCCTCAGGACAGGGTTGAACACTGAAGCTTTCTTT. This encodes CASSLRTGLNTEAFF. The genes are TRBV4-1 and TRBJ1-1; 8 positions agree with TRBD1. The J segment lost 0 bases and the V segment lost 4 bases, leaving 4 bases of the junction unmatched. The CDR3 length is 15 residues. Germline CDR1 reads MGHRA; CDR2 reads YSYEKL.

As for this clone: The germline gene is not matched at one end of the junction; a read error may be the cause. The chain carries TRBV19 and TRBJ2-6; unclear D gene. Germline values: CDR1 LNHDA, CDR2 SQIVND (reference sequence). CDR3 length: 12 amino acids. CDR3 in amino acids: CSSSYGANVLTF. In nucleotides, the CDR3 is TGTTCCAGTAGCTATGGTGCCAACGTCCTGACTTTC.

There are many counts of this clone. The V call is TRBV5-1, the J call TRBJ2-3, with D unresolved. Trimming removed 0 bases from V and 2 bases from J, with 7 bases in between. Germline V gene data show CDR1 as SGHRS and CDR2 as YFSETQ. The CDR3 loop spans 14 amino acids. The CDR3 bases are TGCGCCAGCAGCTTGGCGGCTACCACAGATACGCAGTATTTT. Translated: CASSLAATTDTQYF. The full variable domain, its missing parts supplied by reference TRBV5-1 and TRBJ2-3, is KAGVTQTPRYLIKTRGQQVTLSCSPISGHRSVSWYQQTPGQGLQFLFEYFSETQRNKGNFPGRFSGRQFSNSRSEMNVSTLELGDSALYLCASSLAATTDTQYFGPGTRLTVL.

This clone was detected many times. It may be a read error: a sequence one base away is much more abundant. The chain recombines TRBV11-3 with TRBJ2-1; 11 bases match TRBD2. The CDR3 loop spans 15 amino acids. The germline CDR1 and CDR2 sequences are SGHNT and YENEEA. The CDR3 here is CAGSLELAGAPEQFF. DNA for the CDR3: TGTGCCGGCAGCTTAGAACTAGCGGGAGCCCCTGAGCAGTTCTTC.

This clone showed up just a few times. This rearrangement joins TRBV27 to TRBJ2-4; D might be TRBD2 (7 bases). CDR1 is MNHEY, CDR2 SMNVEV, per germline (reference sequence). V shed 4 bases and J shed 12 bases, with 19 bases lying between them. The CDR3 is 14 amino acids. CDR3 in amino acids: CASSSRTRGDTQYF. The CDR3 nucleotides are TGTGCCAGCAGTTCTCGGACTAGAGGGGACACTCAGTACTTC.

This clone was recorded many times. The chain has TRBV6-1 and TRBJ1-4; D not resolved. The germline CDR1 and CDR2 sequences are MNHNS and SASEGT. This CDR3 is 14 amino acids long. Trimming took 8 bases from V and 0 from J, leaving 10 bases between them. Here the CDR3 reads CASQTGATNEKLFF. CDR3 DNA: TGTGCCAGCCAAACGGGTGCAACTAATGAAAAACTGTTTTTT.

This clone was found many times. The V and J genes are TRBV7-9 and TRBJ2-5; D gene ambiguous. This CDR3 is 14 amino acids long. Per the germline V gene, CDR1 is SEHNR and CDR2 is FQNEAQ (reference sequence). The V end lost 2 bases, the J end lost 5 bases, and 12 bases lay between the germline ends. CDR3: CASSLYARRETQYF. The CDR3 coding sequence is TGTGCCAGCAGCTTATACGCCCGAAGGGAGACCCAGTACTTC.

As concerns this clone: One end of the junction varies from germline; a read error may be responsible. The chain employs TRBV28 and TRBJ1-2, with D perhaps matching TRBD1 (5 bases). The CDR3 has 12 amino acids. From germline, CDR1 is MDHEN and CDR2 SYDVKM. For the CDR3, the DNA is TGTGCCAGCAGTTTAGGGACGGGGTTCGTAGTCTTC. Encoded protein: CASSLGTGFVVF.

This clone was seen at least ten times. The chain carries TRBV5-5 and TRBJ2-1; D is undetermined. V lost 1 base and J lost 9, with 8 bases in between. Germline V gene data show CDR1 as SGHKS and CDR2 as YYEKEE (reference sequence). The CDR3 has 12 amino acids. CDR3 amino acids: CASSLLGSEQFF. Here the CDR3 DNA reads TGTGCCAGCAGCTTGCTGGGCAGTGAGCAGTTCTTC.

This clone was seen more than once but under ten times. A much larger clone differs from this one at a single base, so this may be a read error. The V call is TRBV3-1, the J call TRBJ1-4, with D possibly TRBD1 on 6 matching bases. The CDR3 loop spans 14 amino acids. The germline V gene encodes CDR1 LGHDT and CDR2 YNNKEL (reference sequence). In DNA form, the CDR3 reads TGTGCCAGCAACCAAGAGGGGGGCGGTGAAAAACTGTTTTTT. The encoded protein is CASNQEGGGEKLFF.

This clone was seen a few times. This CDR3 reads CASSSNTGGGNTEAFF. In DNA form, the CDR3 reads TGCGCCAGCAGCTCAAACACAGGGGGCGGGAACACTGAAGCTTTCTTT. This rearrangement joins TRBV5-1 to TRBJ1-1; 9 bases are shared with TRBD1. Germline values: CDR1 SGHRS, CDR2 YFSETQ. The V and J ends lost 3 bases and 1 base, in that order; junction bases with no gene match: 7. This CDR3 contains 16 residues. Supplemented by reference TRBV5-1 and TRBJ1-1, the full variable domain reads KAGVTQTPRYLIKTRGQQVTLSCSPISGHRSVSWYQQTPGQGLQFLFEYFSETQRNKGNFPGRFSGRQFSNSRSEMNVSTLELGDSALYLCASSSNTGGGNTEAFFGQGTRLTVV.

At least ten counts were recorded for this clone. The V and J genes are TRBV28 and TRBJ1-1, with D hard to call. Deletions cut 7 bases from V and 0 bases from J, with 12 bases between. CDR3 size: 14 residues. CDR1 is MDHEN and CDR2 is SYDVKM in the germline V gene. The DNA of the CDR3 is TGTGCCAGCATTGGACTTCCCATGAACACTGAAGCTTTCTTT. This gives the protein CASIGLPMNTEAFF.

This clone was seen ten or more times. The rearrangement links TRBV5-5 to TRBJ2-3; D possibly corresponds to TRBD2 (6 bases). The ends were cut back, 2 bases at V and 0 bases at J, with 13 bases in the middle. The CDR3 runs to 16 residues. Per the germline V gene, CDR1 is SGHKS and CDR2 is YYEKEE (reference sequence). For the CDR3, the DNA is TGTGCCAGCAGCTTTGAGGGGAGGACTAGCACAGATACGCAGTATTTT. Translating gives CASSFEGRTSTDTQYF.

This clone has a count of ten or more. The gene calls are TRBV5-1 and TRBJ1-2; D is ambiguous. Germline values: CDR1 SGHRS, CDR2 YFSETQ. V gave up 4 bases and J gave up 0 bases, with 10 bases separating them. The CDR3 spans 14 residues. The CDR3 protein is CASSPDGTNYGYTF. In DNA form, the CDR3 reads TGCGCCAGCAGCCCCGACGGGACTAACTATGGCTACACCTTC.

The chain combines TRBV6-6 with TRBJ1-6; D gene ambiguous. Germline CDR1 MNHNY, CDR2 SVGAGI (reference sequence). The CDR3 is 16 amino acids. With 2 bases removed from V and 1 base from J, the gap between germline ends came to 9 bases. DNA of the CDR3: TGTGCCAGCAGTTACGGTTGGGGTTCCTATAATTCACCCCTCCACTTT. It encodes CASSYGWGSYNSPLHF.